This note documents a single TCR beta chain sequence. Its antigen remains unidentified. Assay execution proceeded at the deep level. Assay: immunoSEQ multiplex PCR; the TCRdb copy retains only in-frame clones and omits some. The sample has 2 million or so clones; about 95% are singletons. Germline CDR1 MGHRA, CDR2 YSYEKL. V lost 5 bases to trimming and J lost 3 bases, with 19 bases between them. The CDR3 runs to 16 residues. The entry originates in a study of shared clonotypes between healthy human individuals. General study findings and limits: Clonotype sharing among donors was expected to depend on sequencing depth. Non-shared clonotypes had lower generation probabilities than those shared by all four donors.

CD8 cells classed as naive were CD45RO-negative and positively selected for CCR7, excluding terminally differentiated effector memory CD45RA+ cells. The specimen was naive CD8+ T cells sorted from blood. The clonotype comes from a man aged 18 to 30 in good health. This chain joins TRBV4-1 and TRBJ1-1; D is ambiguous. CDR3 coding DNA: TGCGCCAGCAGCTCCCGGTCTCCCACAGCAGACACTGAAGCTTTCTTT. Translated: CASSSRSPTADTEAFF.